Below are 26 T cell receptor beta chains sequenced from a single sample in a study of human T cells and chemical hapten exposure. TCRdb reprocessed the RACE reads via MiXCR and lists one record per CDR3 protein. The table shows about 190,000 distinct CDR3 sequences, with 24% occurring only once. Time point indicated: patch test 3, about 24 weeks after DPC sensitization. Stated treatment: therapeutic diphenylcyclopropenone sensitization with weekly scalp DPC. Sequenced material: whole blood, taken in connection with sensitization to the hapten diphenylcyclopropenone (DPC). The receptor source for this set is a woman aged 40 to 49 with alopecia areata. Some clones in this sample may be carry-over from other donors' samples.

A few counts support this clonotype. This rearrangement joins TRBV29-1 to TRBJ2-1, with a weak D call TRBD1 (5 bases). The CDR3 is made up of 13 amino acids. The V gene lost 3 bases and the J gene lost 9 bases, with 15 bases spanning the gap. CDR1 is SQVTM and CDR2 is ANQGSEA in the germline V gene. The CDR3 region is CSVEGQGTSEQFF. The CDR3 DNA follows: TGCAGCGTTGAGGGCCAGGGTACCAGTGAGCAGTTCTTC.

This clonotype was seen many times. The chain employs TRBV11-2 and TRBJ2-2; D tentatively fits TRBD1 or TRBD2 (5 bases each). Germline assignment: CDR1 SGHAT and CDR2 FQNNGV. V was cut by 5 bases and J by 4 bases, with 11 bases left in between. The CDR3 has 14 residues. The CDR3 reads CASSRGESTGELFF. CDR3 nucleotides: TGTGCCAGCAGCAGGGGAGAGAGCACCGGGGAGCTGTTTTTT.

The table lists this clonotype with a few counts. The rearrangement joins TRBV6-2 or TRBV6-3 to TRBJ2-5; D is possibly TRBD2 (6 bases). The CDR3 runs 14 residues. Germline assignment: CDR1 MNHEY and CDR2 SVGEGT. The V gene lost 7 bases and the J gene lost 4 bases, with 16 bases spanning the gap. The CDR3 coding sequence is TGTGCCAGCATTAGCGCGCAGCGGGTAGAGACCCAGTACTTC. This codes for CASISAQRVETQYF.

This rearrangement joins TRBV15 to TRBJ2-7; 11 nucleotides match TRBD1. The junction had 7 bases not matched to a gene; V was cut back by 0 bases and J by 9 bases. This CDR3 comprises 15 residues. Germline lookup yields CDR1 LNHNV and CDR2 YYDKDF (reference sequence). CDR3 amino acids: CATSREPGQGVLQYF. CDR3 bases: TGTGCCACCAGCAGAGAACCGGGACAGGGGGTTTTGCAGTACTTC.

The V call is TRBV20-1, the J call TRBJ2-1, with TRBD1 identical over 7 bases. Germline CDR1 is DFQATT and CDR2 is SNEGSKA (reference sequence). The CDR3 consists of 15 residues. Losses at the gene ends were 3 bases for V and 0 bases for J; bases not matched to a gene: 5. CDR3 nucleotides: TGCAGTGCTAGTAAGGGGGCGAGCTCCTACAATGAGCAGTTCTTC. Its protein is CSASKGASSYNEQFF.

The rearrangement joins TRBV4-2 to TRBJ1-4; no firm D call. This CDR3 spans 16 amino acids. V gave up 4 bases and J gave up 8 bases, with 20 bases separating them. CDR1 is LGHNA and CDR2 is YNFKEQ in the germline V gene. CDR3 DNA: TGTGCCAGCAGCCCCCTGCAAGCCCCCGAGGAGGAAAAACTGTTTTTT. It yields the protein CASSPLQAPEEEKLFF.

The chain employs TRBV12-3 or TRBV12-4 and TRBJ2-2, with 8 bases matching TRBD2. V lost 6 bases, J lost 3 bases, and 3 bases stayed unmatched. CDR3 length: 14 residues. CDR3 loop: CASSSGSDTGELFF. DNA for the CDR3: TGTGCCAGCAGCAGCGGGAGCGACACCGGGGAGCTGTTTTTT.

The CDR3 region has the DNA TGTGCCAGCAGTCGGTTAGGGACAGGGGGCCCCGGGGTCAATCAGCCCCAGCATTTT. Amino acids: CASSRLGTGGPGVNQPQHF. The chain links TRBV27 to TRBJ1-5; TRBD1 matches 12 bases. Trimming took 5 bases from V and 3 from J; bases not matched to a gene: 14. CDR1 is MNHEY and CDR2 is SMNVEV in the germline V gene (reference sequence). This CDR3 contains 19 residues.

V and J are TRBV20-1 and TRBJ2-3; TRBD1 matches 7 bases. V lost 1 base, J lost 11 bases, and 3 bases stayed unmatched. CDR1 and CDR2 (germline): DFQATT, SNEGSKA (reference sequence). This CDR3 contains 11 residues. CDR3 sequence: CSARVRDRQYF. The CDR3 nucleotides read TGCAGTGCTAGAGTCCGGGACAGGCAGTATTTT.

This clonotype was counted only a few times. The chain couples TRBV5-1 to TRBJ2-1, with D uncertain. Between the trimmed V and J ends, which lost 4 bases and 5 bases, there was a span of 16 bases. This CDR3 spans 15 amino acids. Germline V CDR1 and CDR2: SGHRS, YFSETQ. The CDR3 here is CASSGEPGANNEQFF. The CDR3, as DNA: TGCGCCAGCAGCGGCGAGCCAGGCGCGAACAATGAGCAGTTCTTC. Supplemented by reference TRBV5-1 and TRBJ2-1, the full variable domain reads KAGVTQTPRYLIKTRGQQVTLSCSPISGHRSVSWYQQTPGQGLQFLFEYFSETQRNKGNFPGRFSGRQFSNSRSEMNVSTLELGDSALYLCASSGEPGANNEQFFGPGTRLTVL.

This clonotype was seen a few times. V usage is TRBV7-2 and J usage is TRBJ2-5; D ambiguous. Trimming shortened V by 5 bases and J by 1 base, and 8 bases separated the two germline ends. Germline V CDR1 and CDR2: SGHTA, FQGNSA. This CDR3 spans 13 amino acids. CDR3 protein: CASSQLPQETQYF. CDR3 DNA sequence: TGTGCCAGCAGCCAACTCCCCCAAGAGACCCAGTACTTC.

The chain links TRBV7-8 to TRBJ2-4; 8 bases align to TRBD1. The germline gives CDR1 SGHVS, CDR2 FQNEAQ. This CDR3 spans 16 amino acids. Losses at the gene ends were 0 bases for V and 7 bases for J; bases not matched to a gene: 8. The CDR3 DNA is TGTGCCAGCAGCTTAGCTGGACAGGGTACACTCAACATTCAGTACTTC. Amino acid sequence: CASSLAGQGTLNIQYF. Full variable domain (outside the CDR3, taken from reference TRBV7-8 and TRBJ2-4): GAGVSQSPRYKVAKRGQDVALRCDPISGHVSLFWYQQALGQGPEFLTYFQNEAQLDKSGLPSDRFFAERPEGSVSTLKIQRTQQEDSAVYLCASSLAGQGTLNIQYFGAGTRLSVL.

The chain joins TRBV9 to TRBJ1-1; a weak D match, TRBD1 (5 bases). The CDR3 covers 15 residues. From germline, CDR1 is SGDLS and CDR2 YYNGEE. The germline V and J ends were trimmed by 3 bases and 4 bases, with 16 bases remaining between them. This CDR3 is CASSADPAGGTEAFF. The CDR3 coding sequence is TGTGCCAGCAGCGCGGACCCCGCCGGGGGCACTGAAGCTTTCTTT.

The table lists this clonotype with a few counts. The chain has TRBV24-1 and TRBJ1-5; unclear D gene. The germline V and J ends were trimmed by 10 bases and 3 bases, with 21 bases remaining between them. The V gene's germline CDR1 is KGHDR and CDR2 SFDVKD. This CDR3 comprises 16 residues. CDR3 amino acids: CATAGGFLVPNQPQHF. The CDR3 DNA sequence: TGTGCCACGGCGGGAGGTTTCCTTGTCCCCAATCAGCCCCAGCATTTT.

V and J are TRBV5-1 and TRBJ1-1; D unclear. The V end lost 4 bases, the J end lost 3 bases, and 13 bases lay between the germline ends. The V gene's germline CDR1 is SGHRS and CDR2 YFSETQ. The CDR3 has 14 residues. This CDR3 reads CASSPQTADTEAFF. CDR3 DNA sequence: TGCGCCAGCAGCCCCCAGACGGCTGACACTGAAGCTTTCTTT.

J is TRBJ2-1 and V is TRBV6-4; 9 bases are a match to TRBD2. The V gene end was trimmed by 6 bases and the J gene end by 5 bases; junction bases not matched to a gene: 8. CDR1 and CDR2 from the germline V gene are MRHNA and SNTAGT. The CDR3 has 15 amino acids. Here the CDR3 DNA reads TGTGCCAGCAGCATGACTAGCGGAGCTAACAATGAGCAGTTCTTC. This translates into CASSMTSGANNEQFF.

This clonotype was counted many times. J is TRBJ2-3 and V is TRBV29-1; 8 nucleotides match TRBD2. Germline trimming cut 4 bases from V and 6 bases from J; bases unmatched to any gene: 9. Germline lookup yields CDR1 SQVTM and CDR2 ANQGSEA. The CDR3 covers 14 residues. CDR3 nucleotide sequence: TGCAGCGTTGGTCAGCGGGAGTATCGGGATACGCAGTATTTT. Translation: CSVGQREYRDTQYF.

This clonotype was detected many times. The chain is built from TRBV20-1 and TRBJ1-2; the match to TRBD1 covers 7 bases. Germline loops: CDR1 DFQATT, CDR2 SNEGSKA (reference sequence). Losses at the gene ends were 6 bases for V and 4 bases for J; bases not matched to a gene: 5. CDR3 length: 12 amino acids. CDR3 bases: TGCAGTGCCATCCGGGACAGCTATGGCTACACCTTC. The encoded protein is CSAIRDSYGYTF.

This rearrangement joins TRBV6-6 to TRBJ1-6; D remains ambiguous. The V end was cut by 2 bases, the J end by 0 bases, with 5 bases between. CDR1 MNHNY and CDR2 SVGAGI come from the germline V gene (reference sequence). The CDR3 runs to 15 residues. The CDR3 here is CASSYASSYNSPLHF. The CDR3 DNA reads as TGTGCCAGCAGTTACGCGAGCTCCTATAATTCACCCCTCCACTTT.

The V gene is TRBV28, the J gene TRBJ2-1; possible D gene TRBD2, 5 bases. Germline CDR1 reads MDHEN; CDR2 reads SYDVKM. CDR3 length: 13 amino acids. Trimming removed 10 bases from V and 4 bases from J, with 14 bases in between. CDR3 sequence: CATISGGYNEQFF. The CDR3 DNA reads TGTGCCACCATAAGTGGAGGATACAATGAGCAGTTCTTC. The variable domain in full, completed from reference TRBV28 and TRBJ2-1, reads DVKVTQSSRYLVKRTGEKVFLECVQDMDHENMFWYRQDPGLGLRLIYFSYDVKMKEKGDIPEGYSVSREKKERFSLILESASTNQTSMYLCATISGGYNEQFFGPGTRLTVL.

The sample holds a few counts of this clonotype. The V call is TRBV7-2, the J call TRBJ2-3; the match to TRBD2 covers 9 bases. V trimming: 6 bases; J trimming: 4 bases; junction bases outside the gene matches: 8. There are 15 residues in the CDR3. The germline V gene has CDR1 SGHTA and CDR2 FQGNSA. The CDR3 loop is CASRNLAGTPDTQYF. Here the CDR3 DNA reads TGTGCCAGCAGAAACCTAGCGGGGACCCCAGATACGCAGTATTTT.

This chain uses TRBV20-1 with TRBJ1-5; TRBD1 matches at 7 bases. The germline gives CDR1 DFQATT, CDR2 SNEGSKA (reference sequence). This CDR3 region has 18 residues. The ends lost 1 base at V and 0 bases at J; junction bases unmatched: 12. The CDR3 DNA reads TGCAGTGCTAGAGCGTTTAGGGCAGGGGGATATAGCAATCAGCCCCAGCATTTT. It yields the protein CSARAFRAGGYSNQPQHF.

In nucleotides, the CDR3 is TGTGCCAGCAGCGTGACTAGCGGAACTAACAATGAGCAGTTCTTC. It specifies CASSVTSGTNNEQFF. This chain connects TRBV11-2 to TRBJ2-1; 9 bases fit TRBD2. Germline assignment: CDR1 SGHAT and CDR2 FQNNGV. The CDR3 runs to 15 residues. The J segment lost 5 bases and the V segment lost 5 bases, leaving 7 bases of the junction unmatched.

This clonotype turned up a few times. The J gene is TRBJ2-7, the V gene TRBV6-5, with D uncertain. The CDR3 has 14 residues. CDR1 and CDR2 (germline): MNHEY, SVGAGI. Trimming cost V 2 bases and J 6 bases, with 14 bases left between them. The CDR3 DNA reads TGTGCCAGCAGTTACGGCGGCAGCGCAGGCGAGCAGTACTTC. Translation: CASSYGGSAGEQYF.

V usage is TRBV29-1 and J usage is TRBJ2-3; D unclear. CDR1 is SQVTM and CDR2 is ANQGSEA in the germline V gene. There are 12 residues in the CDR3. Trimming took off 4 bases at V and 2 bases at J, with 7 bases between the two ends. CDR3 protein: CSVGVATDTQYF. The CDR3 region has the DNA TGCAGCGTTGGAGTGGCCACAGATACGCAGTATTTT.

The sample holds one count of this clonotype. One end of the junction is discordant with germline, which a read error may explain. The gene calls are TRBV7-7 and TRBJ2-1, with a weak D call TRBD2 (6 bases). The CDR3 extends over 14 amino acids. The germline V gene has CDR1 SSHAT and CDR2 FNYEAQ (reference sequence). The CDR3: CASSLAARDNEQFF. Written as DNA, the CDR3 is TGTGCTAGCAGCTTAGCGGCGCGGGACAATGAGCAGTTCTTC.